This TCR beta chain was sequenced for a study of blood T cell repertoires in COVID-19. The authors' processing: Estimates of nucleated cell counts were drawn from the amplification of reference gene primers. Assay: immunoSEQ multiplex PCR; the TCRdb copy retains only in-frame clones and omits some. The V and J calls and clone size were taken over from that table, and D and trimming were inferred from the DNA. The sample shows over 150,000 clones, around 84% of them seen only once. The V and J ends lost 3 bases and 9 bases respectively, with 11 bases between them. This CDR3 contains 12 residues. CDR1 is SEHNR and CDR2 is FQNEAQ in the germline V gene (reference sequence).

The sequence derives from a woman aged 30 to 39 who had recovered from COVID-19. V gene TRBV7-9 combines with J gene TRBJ2-5; unclear D gene. What was sequenced was PBMCs or T cells enriched from blood (not recorded which). In nucleotides, the CDR3 is TGTGCCAGCAGCTTTAACGAGTGGTCCCAGTACTTC. Protein sequence: CASSFNEWSQYF.